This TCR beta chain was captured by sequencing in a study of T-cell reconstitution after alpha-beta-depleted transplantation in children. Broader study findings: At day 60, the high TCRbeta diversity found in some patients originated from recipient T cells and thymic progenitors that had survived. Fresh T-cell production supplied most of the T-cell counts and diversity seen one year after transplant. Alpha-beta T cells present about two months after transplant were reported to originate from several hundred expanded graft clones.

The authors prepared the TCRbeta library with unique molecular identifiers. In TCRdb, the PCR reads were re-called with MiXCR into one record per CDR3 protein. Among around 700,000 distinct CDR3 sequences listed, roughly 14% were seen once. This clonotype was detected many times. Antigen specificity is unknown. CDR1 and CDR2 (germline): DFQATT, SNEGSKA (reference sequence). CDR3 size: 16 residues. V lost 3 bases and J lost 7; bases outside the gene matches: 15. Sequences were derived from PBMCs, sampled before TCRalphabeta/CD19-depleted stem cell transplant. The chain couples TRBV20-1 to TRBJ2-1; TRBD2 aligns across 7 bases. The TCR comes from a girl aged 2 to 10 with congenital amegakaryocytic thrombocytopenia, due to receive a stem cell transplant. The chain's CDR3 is CSASQAMRERLNEQFF. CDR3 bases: TGCAGTGCTAGTCAGGCAATGCGGGAGCGGTTGAATGAGCAGTTCTTC.